This is a list of T cell receptor beta chains from one sample in a study of blood T cell repertoires in COVID-19. Generated by immunoSEQ multiplex PCR, the TCRdb table keeps only in-frame clones and is missing some. The sample shows 250,000 or so clones, around nine tenths of them seen only once. Sample: peripheral blood. These receptors all come from an older woman with acute or convalescent COVID-19. Each CDR3 is given with its conserved first and last residue. Each record gives: V gene, D gene, CDR3 length, J gene, clone size, CDR3 DNA, CDR3 protein. D genes are given only for firm matches. Size values are once, few and many counts, or a class for expanded clones, and some rows have none.

TRBV7-2	-	14	TRBJ2-1	-	TGTGCCAGCAGCCCCCACACCGACAGCAATGAGCAGTTCTTC	CASSPHTDSNEQFF
TRBV6-5	-	12	TRBJ2-7	-	TGTGCCAGCCGGGTACCTTTCTACGAGCAGTACTTC	CASRVPFYEQYF
TRBV6-5	-	15	TRBJ1-2	-	TGTGCCAGCAGTTACACAACAGGGACTAACTATGGCTACACCTTC	CASSYTTGTNYGYTF
TRBV7-9	TRBD1	20	TRBJ2-3	-	TGTGCCAGCACCCCGGACAGGGCGGTATTCGGGACTTACTCCACAGATACGCAGTATTTT	CASTPDRAVFGTYSTDTQYF
TRBV18	TRBD1	14	TRBJ2-5	once	TGTGCCAGCGCCGGGACAGGGTGGCAAGAGACCCAGTACTTC	CASAGTGWQETQYF
TRBV6-1	-	14	TRBJ1-4	-	TGTGCCAGCAGTGATACTGCAACTAATGAAAAACTGTTTTTT	CASSDTATNEKLFF
TRBV5-1	-	15	TRBJ2-3	-	TGCGCCAGCAGCTTGGTTCCTCTCAGCACAGATACGCAGTATTTT	CASSLVPLSTDTQYF
TRBV2	TRBD2	16	TRBJ2-1	-	TGTGCCAGCAGTGAATATACTAGCGGGAGGGCCTCGAAGCAGTTCTTC	CASSEYTSGRASKQFF
TRBV11-2	-	12	TRBJ2-3	-	TGTGCCAGCAGTCCCAGAGGGGATACGCAGTATTTT	CASSPRGDTQYF
TRBV7-2	-	16	TRBJ1-5	-	TGTGCCAGCAGCGGAAACGGGGGTATTGGCAATCAGCCCCAGCATTTT	CASSGNGGIGNQPQHF
TRBV5-1	-	16	TRBJ1-6	-	TGCGCCAGCAGCTTGGGCTTGAGAATCTATAATTCACCCCTCCACTTT	CASSLGLRIYNSPLHF
TRBV27	TRBD1	14	TRBJ2-7	-	TGTGCCAGCAGTTTAGGGACAGGCGTCTACGAGCAGTACTTC	CASSLGTGVYEQYF
TRBV4-2	TRBD1	16	TRBJ2-2	-	TGTGCCAGCAGCCGAGGGACAGGGGATCACACCGGGGAGCTGTTTTTT	CASSRGTGDHTGELFF
TRBV6-1	-	16	TRBJ1-3	-	TGTGCCAGCAGTGGGCAGAGAGGGCTGGATGGAAACACCATATATTTT	CASSGQRGLDGNTIYF
TRBV6-2/TRBV6-3	TRBD2	14	TRBJ2-7	-	TGTGCCAGCAGTACCCTAGCGGGAGGGCGCGAGCAGTACTTC	CASSTLAGGREQYF
TRBV11-2	-	16	TRBJ2-1	-	TGTGCCAGCAGCTTATACTCGCCGATTGCGTACAATGAGCAGTTCTTC	CASSLYSPIAYNEQFF
TRBV12-3/TRBV12-4	TRBD1	13	TRBJ2-1	-	TGTGCCAGCAGGCGACAGGGTAACAATGAGCAGTTCTTC	CASRRQGNNEQFF
TRBV19	-	14	TRBJ2-2	-	TGTGCCAGTAGTATAGAGAGAAACACCGGGGAGCTGTTTTTT	CASSIERNTGELFF
TRBV5-8	TRBD1	15	TRBJ2-5	-	TGTGCCAGCAGCTCCCGGGACAGGGGGCTTAAGACCCAGTACTTC	CASSSRDRGLKTQYF
TRBV10-3	-	13	TRBJ2-3	once	TGTGCCATCAGGGGAGGAGGCACAGATACGCAGTATTTT	CAIRGGGTDTQYF
TRBV5-6	-	16	TRBJ1-1	-	TGTGCCAGCAGCTTACTTGAGACAGTACAAAACACTGAAGCTTTCTTT	CASSLLETVQNTEAFF
TRBV20-1	TRBD2	15	TRBJ2-2	-	TGCAGTGCTAGTAACGAGCGGGAGGGCCTAGGGGAGCTGTTTTTT	CSASNEREGLGELFF
TRBV7-6	TRBD1	17	TRBJ1-6	-	TGTGCCAGCAGCTTATTCGACAGGGCCCCCTATAATTCACCCCTCCACTTT	CASSLFDRAPYNSPLHF
TRBV7-9	-	13	TRBJ1-2	-	TGTGCCAGCAGCGCCACAGGGCTCTATGGCTACACCTTC	CASSATGLYGYTF
TRBV28	-	16	TRBJ1-3	-	TGTGCCAGCAGTTCCGGGGGACGGAACTCTGGAAACACCATATATTTT	CASSSGGRNSGNTIYF
TRBV3-1/TRBV3-2	TRBD2	15	TRBJ2-5	few	TGTGCCAGCAGCCAAGAGTGGGCCGCGGGAGCGATCCAGTACTTC	CASSQEWAAGAIQYF
TRBV7-9	-	15	TRBJ1-2	-	TGTGCCAGCAGCCCAGGGGCGACGGTTGGCTATGGCTACACCTTC	CASSPGATVGYGYTF
TRBV5-5	TRBD1	14	TRBJ2-5	once	TGTGCCAGCAGCTTCCCTAACAGGGGAGAGACCCAGTACTTC	CASSFPNRGETQYF
TRBV30	-	13	TRBJ1-2	-	TGTGCCTGGAGAGTCTCGGGGACAAAAGGCTACACCTTC	CAWRVSGTKGYTF
TRBV28	-	17	TRBJ2-4	many	TGTGCCAGCAGTTGGACCTTGACAGAATTAGCCAAAAACATTCAGTACTTC	CASSWTLTELAKNIQYF
TRBV6-1	-	15	TRBJ1-4	-	TGTGCCAGCAGTGAACGGGGGAGAGGAGATGAAAAACTGTTTTTT	CASSERGRGDEKLFF
TRBV28	-	14	TRBJ2-1	-	TGTGCCAGCACAGACAGGTGGCAAGGCAATGAGCAGTTCTTC	CASTDRWQGNEQFF
TRBV6-2/TRBV6-3	TRBD2	16	TRBJ2-1	-	TGTGCCAGCAGTTTGGGACTAGCGGGGGGTTACAATGAGCAGTTCTTC	CASSLGLAGGYNEQFF
TRBV24-1	-	13	TRBJ2-3	-	TGTGCCACCAATGACGGTAGCACAGATACGCAGTATTTT	CATNDGSTDTQYF
TRBV5-5	TRBD2	18	TRBJ2-2	-	TGTGCCAGCAGCTTCCTCCTTAGCGGGAGGGCGAACACCGGGGAGCTGTTTTTT	CASSFLLSGRANTGELFF
TRBV6-2/TRBV6-3	-	15	TRBJ2-1	-	TGTGCCAGCAGTCCATACGAGTCCACCTACAATGAGCAGTTCTTC	CASSPYESTYNEQFF
TRBV27	TRBD1	13	TRBJ1-5	-	TGTGCCAGCGGAACAGGGGACAATCAGCCCCAGCATTTT	CASGTGDNQPQHF
TRBV27	TRBD1	14	TRBJ1-5	-	TGTGCCAGCAAGACAGGGGGTAGCAATCAGCCCCAGCATTTT	CASKTGGSNQPQHF
TRBV7-9	TRBD1	12	TRBJ1-1	-	TGTGCCCTCGACAGGGGAGGCACTGAAGCTTTCTTT	CALDRGGTEAFF
TRBV5-6	TRBD1	14	TRBJ2-1	-	TGTGCCAGCAGCTTGACAGGGGGTTACAATGAGCAGTTCTTC	CASSLTGGYNEQFF
TRBV28	-	16	TRBJ1-1	-	TGTGCCAGCAATCTCAGGAAAGGGAGGGGAGACACTGAAGCTTTCTTT	CASNLRKGRGDTEAFF
TRBV10-3	-	14	TRBJ1-5	-	TGTGCCATCGGGGAGGGCCATAGCAATCAGCCCCAGCATTTT	CAIGEGHSNQPQHF
TRBV5-4	-	14	TRBJ1-1	-	TGTGCCAGCAGCTTGAATAGCAGACACACTGAAGCTTTCTTT	CASSLNSRHTEAFF
TRBV24-1	TRBD1	16	TRBJ1-5	-	TGTGCCACCAGTGATAGCCCGTCAGGGGGCGATCAGCCCCAGCATTTT	CATSDSPSGGDQPQHF
TRBV14	TRBD2	18	TRBJ2-3	-	TGTGCCAGCAGCCGCATGAGGTCTAGCGGGCTCAGCACAGATACGCAGTATTTT	CASSRMRSSGLSTDTQYF
TRBV6-6	-	14	TRBJ1-1	-	TGTGCCAGCAGTTACTATGGGGCGAACACTGAAGCTTTCTTT	CASSYYGANTEAFF
TRBV9	-	14	TRBJ2-2	-	TGTGCCAGCAGCCCCCAGGTCACCACCGGGGAGCTGTTTTTT	CASSPQVTTGELFF
TRBV24-1	TRBD1	21	TRBJ1-5	-	TGTGCCACCAGTGATTTTGTCCTATCGACAGGGAACGCTTCAGGCAATCAGCCCCAGCATTTT	CATSDFVLSTGNASGNQPQHF